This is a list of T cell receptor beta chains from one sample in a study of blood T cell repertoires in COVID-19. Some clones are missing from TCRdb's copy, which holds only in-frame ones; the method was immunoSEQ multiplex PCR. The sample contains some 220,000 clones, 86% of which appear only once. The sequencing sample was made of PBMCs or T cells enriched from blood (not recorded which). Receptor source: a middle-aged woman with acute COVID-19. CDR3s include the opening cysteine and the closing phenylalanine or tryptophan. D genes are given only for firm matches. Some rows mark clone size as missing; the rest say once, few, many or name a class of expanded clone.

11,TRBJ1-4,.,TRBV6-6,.,CASRGGEKLFF,TGTGCCAGCCGAGGCGGTGAAAAACTGTTTTTT
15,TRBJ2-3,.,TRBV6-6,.,CASRSFDLGPDTQYF,TGTGCCAGCAGGTCTTTCGACCTGGGCCCAGATACGCAGTATTTT
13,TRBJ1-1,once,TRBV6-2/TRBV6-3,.,CASSPSRDTEAFF,TGTGCCAGCAGTCCCTCCCGGGACACTGAAGCTTTCTTT
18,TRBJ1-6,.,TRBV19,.,CASSKEQGLSSYNSPLHF,TGTGCCAGTAGTAAGGAGCAGGGGCTCAGCTCCTATAATTCACCCCTCCACTTT
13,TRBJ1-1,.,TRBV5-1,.,CASSSGRGSEAFF,TGCGCCAGCAGCTCGGGAAGGGGGTCTGAAGCTTTCTTT
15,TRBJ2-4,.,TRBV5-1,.,CASSLLTGTQNIQYF,TGCGCCAGCAGCTTGCTTACAGGAACGCAAAACATTCAGTACTTC
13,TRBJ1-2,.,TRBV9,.,CASSATEVYGYTF,TGTGCCAGCAGCGCGACAGAGGTCTATGGCTACACCTTC
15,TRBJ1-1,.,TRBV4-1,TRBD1,CASSQVPGGYTEAFF,TGCGCCAGCAGCCAAGTGCCAGGGGGCTACACTGAAGCTTTCTTT
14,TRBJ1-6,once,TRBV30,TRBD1,CAWRGDRVNSPLHF,TGTGCCTGGAGAGGGGACAGGGTCAATTCACCCCTCCACTTT
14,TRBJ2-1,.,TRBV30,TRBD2,CAWRGLAGYNEQFF,TGTGCCTGGAGAGGACTAGCGGGGTACAATGAGCAGTTCTTC
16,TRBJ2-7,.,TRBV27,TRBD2,CASSFRLGDYHHEQYF,TGTGCCAGCAGTTTCCGGCTCGGGGACTATCACCACGAGCAGTACTTC
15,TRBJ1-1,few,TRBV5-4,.,CASSLATGRNTEAFF,TGTGCCAGCAGCTTGGCTACAGGCCGAAACACTGAAGCTTTCTTT
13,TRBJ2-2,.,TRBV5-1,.,CASSSRVVGELFF,TGCGCCAGCAGCAGCAGGGTGGTCGGGGAGCTGTTTTTT
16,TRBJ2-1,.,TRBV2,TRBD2,CASSEVTGLLNNEQFF,TGTGCCAGCAGTGAAGTGACGGGACTATTAAACAATGAGCAGTTCTTC